This TCR beta chain emerged from a study of CD8 T cells in ankylosing spondylitis. This clonotype occurred a few times. As yet, its antigen is unknown. Findings of the study overall: There was a TCR beta motif, made of 7 or 8 highly homologous variants, that appeared characteristic of ankylosing spondylitis blood.

TCRdb used MiXCR to reprocess the 5' RACE reads, holding one entry per CDR3 protein. Of about 90,000 distinct CDR3 sequences in the sample, roughly 8.5% were seen once. The sample was blood, either unsorted or a sorted T cell fraction (not recorded which). This clonotype was obtained from a male donor with ankylosing spondylitis.

The CDR3 DNA sequence: TGTGCCAGCAGCCAAGATTTGTTGCCGGGACTAGCGGGGAACTACGAGCAGTACTTC. Protein sequence: CASSQDLLPGLAGNYEQYF. V usage is TRBV4-2 and J usage is TRBJ2-7; 13 nucleotides agree with TRBD2. The germline V gene has CDR1 LGHNA and CDR2 YNFKEQ. Trimming cost V 0 bases and J 3 bases; bases outside gene matches: 11. The CDR3 spans 19 residues.